Sequencing of this T cell receptor (beta chain) was carried out in a study of yellow fever vaccine responses in identical twins. The ends were cut back, 2 bases at V and 0 bases at J, with 8 bases in the middle. From germline, CDR1 is SGHAT and CDR2 FQNNGV. The CDR3 sequence is 14 residues long. MiXCR was run by TCRdb on the RT-PCR reads, yielding one entry per CDR3 protein. The profile shows some 35,000 distinct CDR3 sequences, almost 60% of them singletons. As for this clonotype: Its antigen is not known.

Notes on the study in general: Each twin's T cell response to the vaccine was reported to look partly convergent and partly personalized.

V is TRBV11-2 and J is TRBJ2-7, with a weak D call TRBD1 (5 bases). This receptor was taken from a woman under 30 who received the yellow fever vaccine. Sequencing was performed on T cells from blood (PBMCs), unsorted or a sorted subset (not recorded which), taken before or after yellow fever vaccination (not recorded which). CDR3 DNA sequence: TGTGCCAGCAGCTTAAGACAGAGCTCCTACGAGCAGTACGTC. Residues: CASSLRQSSYEQYV.